These T cell receptor beta chains were read from a single sample in a study of T cell responses to AZD1222 COVID-19 vaccine. TCRdb's table, derived via immunoSEQ multiplex PCR, lists solely in-frame clones and lacks some. The repertoire holds tens of thousands of clones, 70% to 90% seen once, with more than 14% in the top ten. The material sequenced was peripheral blood, taken 28 days after the second AZD1222 dose. The receptors shown here come from an adult who received the AZD1222 COVID-19 vaccine. Each CDR3 is given with its conserved first and last residue. D genes are given only for firm matches. Clone sizes are given selectively: once, few, many, or a class where the clone is expanded.

TRBV13,-,TRBD2,TRBJ2-3,CASSLGLAGDLSTDTQYF,TGTGCCAGCAGCCTGGGACTAGCGGGGGACCTTAGCACAGATACGCAGTATTTT
TRBV5-1,-,-,TRBJ2-4,CASRETTRASAIQYF,TGCGCCAGCAGGGAGACGACCAGGGCGTCGGCCATTCAGTACTTC
TRBV24-1,-,-,TRBJ2-3,CATSDFRGSTDTQYF,TGTGCCACCAGTGATTTCCGCGGCAGCACAGATACGCAGTATTTT
TRBV27,once,TRBD1,TRBJ1-2,CASSSRGREDGYTF,TGTGCCAGCAGTTCCAGGGGGCGCGAAGACGGCTACACCTTC
TRBV7-2,-,TRBD2,TRBJ2-2,CASSLAAGGAGELFF,TGTGCCAGCAGCTTAGCGGCGGGAGGGGCCGGGGAGCTGTTTTTT
TRBV11-2,-,-,TRBJ2-7,CASTLGQAYYEQYF,TGTGCCAGCACCCTGGGGCAGGCCTACTACGAGCAGTACTTC
TRBV5-1,-,-,TRBJ1-3,CASSLEGLLGNTIYF,TGCGCCAGCAGCTTGGAGGGGCTGCTAGGAAACACCATATATTTT
TRBV11-3,-,TRBD1,TRBJ2-7,CASSTDRDEQYF,TGTGCCAGCAGCACGGACAGGGACGAGCAGTACTTC
TRBV30,few,TRBD2,TRBJ2-1,CAFRLAGYYNEQFF,TGTGCCTTTAGACTAGCGGGATACTACAATGAGCAGTTCTTC
TRBV5-1,-,-,TRBJ2-7,CASSVVGEGAYEQYF,TGCGCCAGCAGCGTAGTGGGGGAGGGGGCCTACGAGCAGTACTTC
TRBV14,-,-,TRBJ2-1,CASSWGTGVSYNEQFF,TGTGCCAGCAGCTGGGGAACAGGAGTCTCCTACAATGAGCAGTTCTTC
TRBV3-1/TRBV3-2,-,-,TRBJ2-2,CASSVLAVTGELFF,TGTGCCAGCAGCGTGTTGGCCGTCACCGGGGAGCTGTTTTTT
TRBV15,-,-,TRBJ1-5,CATSRDRGRNQPQHF,TGTGCCACCAGCAGAGACAGGGGACGGAATCAGCCCCAGCATTTT
TRBV15,-,-,TRBJ1-5,CATSRDRGLTDNQPQHF,TGTGCCACCAGCAGAGATCGGGGCCTGACGGACAATCAGCCCCAGCATTTT
TRBV2,-,-,TRBJ1-6,CASSDLAGYNSPLHF,TGTGCCAGCAGTGACCTTGCAGGGTATAATTCACCCCTCCACTTT
TRBV7-8,-,-,TRBJ2-1,CASSSLASNGYNEQFF,TGTGCCAGCAGCTCCTTAGCGAGTAACGGGTACAATGAGCAGTTCTTC
TRBV30,-,-,TRBJ1-2,CAWTPLSYGYTF,TGTGCCTGGACTCCTTTAAGCTATGGCTACACCTTC
TRBV7-6,-,TRBD2,TRBJ2-1,CASSPLAGSYNEQFF,TGTGCCAGCAGCCCACTAGCGGGCTCCTACAATGAGCAGTTCTTC
TRBV24-1,-,-,TRBJ2-1,CATSDRLTDYNEQFF,TGTGCCACCAGTGATCGATTGACGGATTACAATGAGCAGTTCTTC
TRBV7-9,-,-,TRBJ1-2,CASSTEEFQSGYTF,TGTGCCAGCAGCACAGAGGAGTTTCAGAGTGGCTACACCTTC
TRBV5-8,-,TRBD1,TRBJ1-1,CASSLEGDSEAFF,TGTGCCAGCAGCTTGGAGGGGGACAGCGAAGCTTTCTTT
TRBV6-1,-,-,TRBJ1-2,CASSEVSRLDGYTF,TGTGCCAGCAGTGAAGTTTCACGTCTAGATGGCTACACCTTC
TRBV27,-,-,TRBJ2-3,CASSLDGTQYF,TGTGCCAGCAGTTTGGATGGTACGCAGTATTTT
TRBV7-6,once,-,TRBJ1-2,CASSLRAGSDFNYGYTF,TGTGCCAGCAGCTTACGGGCCGGGTCGGATTTTAACTATGGCTACACCTTC
TRBV11-2,-,-,TRBJ1-4,CASSSDPGENEKLFF,TGTGCCAGCAGCTCGGACCCTGGGGAAAATGAAAAACTGTTTTTT
TRBV14,-,-,TRBJ2-5,CASSQERGKQETQYF,TGTGCCAGCAGCCAAGAACGGGGGAAACAAGAGACCCAGTACTTC
TRBV3-1/TRBV3-2,-,TRBD1,TRBJ1-2,CASRLAGTGEDGYTF,TGTGCCAGCAGACTAGCGGGGACAGGGGAGGATGGCTACACCTTC
TRBV6-5,-,-,TRBJ2-7,CASSSPGEVPYEQYF,TGTGCCAGCAGCTCCCCAGGGGAAGTACCCTACGAGCAGTACTTC
TRBV27,-,-,TRBJ1-2,CASSPSRSNYGYTF,TGTGCCAGCAGCCCATCACGGTCTAACTATGGCTACACCTTC
TRBV2,-,-,TRBJ1-1,CASSEWGRDTEAFF,TGTGCCAGCAGTGAATGGGGGAGGGATACTGAAGCTTTCTTT
TRBV28,-,TRBD2,TRBJ2-1,CASEVRTSGQFF,TGTGCCAGCGAAGTTCGGACTAGCGGGCAGTTCTTC
TRBV6-2/TRBV6-3,few,TRBD2,TRBJ2-7,CASSPELAGSYEQYF,TGTGCCAGCAGCCCCGAACTAGCGGGTAGCTACGAGCAGTACTTC
TRBV6-1,once,-,TRBJ1-4,CASSESRVPNEKLFF,TGTGCCAGCAGTGAAAGCAGGGTACCTAATGAAAAACTGTTTTTT
TRBV6-2/TRBV6-3,-,-,TRBJ2-7,CASSDRGYEQYF,TGTGCCAGCAGTGATCGAGGGTACGAGCAGTACTTC
TRBV5-1,-,-,TRBJ1-3,CASSLEQGSSGNTIYF,TGCGCCAGCAGCTTGGAACAGGGCAGCTCTGGAAACACCATATATTTT
TRBV11-2,-,TRBD2,TRBJ2-7,CASSSGLAGGEQYF,TGTGCCAGCAGCTCCGGACTAGCGGGAGGAGAGCAGTACTTC
TRBV30,-,TRBD1,TRBJ2-3,CAWGDRGQVDTQYF,TGTGCCTGGGGGGACAGGGGGCAGGTAGATACGCAGTATTTT
TRBV28,-,TRBD2,TRBJ2-1,CASRPRTSGTNEQFF,TGTGCCAGCAGGCCTAGGACTAGCGGTACTAATGAGCAGTTCTTC
TRBV18,-,-,TRBJ2-1,CASSPTPQPQGQFF,TGTGCCAGCTCACCTACCCCCCAGCCTCAAGGGCAGTTCTTC
TRBV5-5,few,-,TRBJ1-2,CASSPGSSYGYTF,TGTGCCAGCAGCCCCGGATCATCCTATGGCTACACCTTC
TRBV21-1,-,-,TRBJ2-1,CASSKKPSIRRDFGNEQFF,TGTGCCAGCAGCAAAAAACCCTCGATTAGGCGGGATTTCGGCAATGAGCAGTTCTTC
TRBV18,-,TRBD1,TRBJ2-5,CASSLRQGAGETQYF,TGTGCCAGCTCCCTTCGACAGGGTGCGGGAGAGACCCAGTACTTC
TRBV7-8,once,-,TRBJ2-4,CASSLAPATEKNIQYF,TGTGCCAGCAGCTTAGCCCCCGCGACGGAGAAAAACATTCAGTACTTC
TRBV3-1/TRBV3-2,few,-,TRBJ1-5,CASSPDSYQPQHF,TGTGCCAGCAGCCCTGATTCCTATCAGCCCCAGCATTTT
TRBV24-1,-,-,TRBJ2-3,CATSDLGRQGEGDTQYF,TGTGCCACCAGTGATTTGGGGCGCCAGGGGGAGGGAGATACGCAGTATTTT
TRBV27,-,TRBD1,TRBJ2-1,CASSLGQGGDEQFF,TGTGCCAGCAGTCTAGGACAGGGTGGCGATGAGCAGTTCTTC
TRBV11-2,-,-,TRBJ1-1,CASSYQGTAFF,TGTGCCAGCAGCTACCAGGGGACAGCTTTCTTT
TRBV5-8,-,-,TRBJ2-3,CASRPRAGSDTQYF,TGTGCCAGCAGACCTCGCGCGGGGTCAGATACGCAGTATTTT
TRBV5-5,-,-,TRBJ2-1,CASSTLVVLSGEQFF,TGTGCCAGCAGTACACTAGTTGTCCTCTCGGGTGAGCAGTTCTTC
TRBV7-8,-,TRBD2,TRBJ2-5,CASSYLSGTPEETQYF,TGTGCCAGCAGCTACCTTAGCGGGACCCCCGAGGAGACCCAGTACTTC
TRBV29-1,-,-,TRBJ1-3,CSVIQGGGNTIYF,TGCAGCGTAATTCAGGGAGGAGGAAACACCATATATTTT
TRBV6-5,-,-,TRBJ1-3,CASAVDRDSGNTIYF,TGTGCCAGCGCGGTTGACAGAGACTCTGGAAACACCATATATTTT
TRBV25-1,few,-,TRBJ1-1,CASSADRFMNTEAFF,TGTGCCAGCAGTGCAGACAGGTTCATGAACACTGAAGCTTTCTTT
TRBV5-6,-,-,TRBJ1-1,CASNLFLNTEAFF,TGTGCCAGCAACCTATTTCTGAACACTGAAGCTTTCTTT
TRBV24-1,-,TRBD1,TRBJ1-2,CATSLQGGGGYTF,TGTGCCACCAGTCTTCAGGGGGGTGGTGGCTACACCTTC
TRBV3-1/TRBV3-2,few,-,TRBJ2-7,CASSYQGGSYEQYF,TGTGCCAGCAGCTACCAGGGGGGGAGTTACGAGCAGTACTTC
TRBV29-1,-,-,TRBJ2-3,CSVDTTDTQYF,TGCAGCGTTGATACCACAGATACGCAGTATTTT